This paragraph reports one TCR beta chain. Its antigen is currently unknown. Germline CDR1 and CDR2: SGHAT and FQNNGV. This CDR3 is 17 amino acids long. Between the trimmed V and J ends, which lost 1 base and 0 bases, there was a span of 13 bases. Each CDR3 protein is one row after TCRdb ran MiXCR on the reads. This table holds about 890,000 distinct CDR3 sequences, around 32% found once. This specimen belongs to a study of T cell repertoires in cytomegalovirus infection. General study findings and limits: Ex vivo responses were dominated by HLA-C-restricted CMV-specific TCR beta clonotypes.

V usage is TRBV11-2 and J usage is TRBJ2-1; possible D gene TRBD2, 6 bases. This specimen consisted of cultured CD8+ T cells from PBMCs, obtained from culture after CMV antigen stimulation. The receptor was isolated from a human donor in good health (CMV status not recorded). Some clones in this sample may be carry-over from other donors' samples. CDR3 nucleotide sequence: TGTGCCAGCAGCTTAGCCCCCGACGGGAGCTCCTACAATGAGCAGTTCTTC. It codes for CASSLAPDGSSYNEQFF.